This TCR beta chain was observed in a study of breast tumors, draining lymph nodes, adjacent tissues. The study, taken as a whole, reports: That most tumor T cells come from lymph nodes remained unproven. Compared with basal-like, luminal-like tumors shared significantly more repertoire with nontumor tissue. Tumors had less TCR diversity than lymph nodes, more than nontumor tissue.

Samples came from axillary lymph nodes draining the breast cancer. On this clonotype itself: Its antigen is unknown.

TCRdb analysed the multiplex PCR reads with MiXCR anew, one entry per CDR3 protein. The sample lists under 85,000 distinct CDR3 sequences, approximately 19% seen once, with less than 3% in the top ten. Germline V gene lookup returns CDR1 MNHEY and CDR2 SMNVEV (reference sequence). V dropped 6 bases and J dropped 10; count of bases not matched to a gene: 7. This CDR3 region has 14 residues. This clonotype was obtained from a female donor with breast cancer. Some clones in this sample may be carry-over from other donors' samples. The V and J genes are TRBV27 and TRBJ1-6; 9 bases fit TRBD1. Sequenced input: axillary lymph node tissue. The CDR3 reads CASSRTGAWSPLHF. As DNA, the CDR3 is TGTGCCAGCAGCCGGACAGGGGCTTGGTCACCCCTCCACTTT.